This is a list of T cell receptor beta chains from one sample in a study of cytomegalovirus exposure and HLA in healthy donors. Here immunoSEQ multiplex PCR was the method, and the copy in TCRdb shows in-frame clones only, minus some. Of about 150,000 clones detected, 55% to 70% appear once; the ten largest clones hold 6% to 8.5%. The sample taken for sequencing was PBMCs. These receptors originate from a woman in her fifties or sixties in good health and CMV-seropositive. Both conserved end residues are part of each CDR3. The D gene is left open where the match is weak. Rows give clone size only sometimes, using once, few, many, or a class for an expanded clone.

clone size	D gene	V gene	J gene	CDR3 protein	CDR3 DNA
NA	NA	TRBV4-2	TRBJ2-1	CASSQDWAEPYNEQFF	TGTGCCAGCAGCCAAGATTGGGCTGAGCCCTACAATGAGCAGTTCTTC
once	TRBD2	TRBV27	TRBJ2-3	CASSLSSGSGTDTQYF	TGTGCCAGCAGTTTATCGAGCGGGAGTGGCACAGATACGCAGTATTTT
NA	TRBD1	TRBV7-9	TRBJ2-7	CASSSGTGDEQYF	TGTGCCAGCAGCTCAGGGACAGGGGACGAGCAGTACTTC
NA	TRBD1	TRBV9	TRBJ1-1	CASSPDRDTEAFF	TGTGCCAGCAGCCCAGACAGGGACACTGAAGCTTTCTTT
NA	NA	TRBV19	TRBJ1-5	CASSRQGQGDQPQHF	TGTGCCAGTAGTCGCCAGGGGCAGGGTGATCAGCCCCAGCATTTT
few	TRBD1	TRBV9	TRBJ2-5	CASSGGTGPQETQYF	TGTGCCAGCAGCGGGGGGACAGGGCCCCAAGAGACCCAGTACTTC
NA	TRBD1	TRBV6-1	TRBJ2-7	CASRLTGPYEQYF	TGTGCCAGCAGACTGACAGGGCCCTACGAGCAGTACTTC
NA	NA	TRBV9	TRBJ1-3	CASSATGLSGNTIYF	TGTGCCAGCAGCGCTACAGGGCTCTCTGGAAACACCATATATTTT
NA	NA	TRBV5-5	TRBJ1-2	CASSLERTRGYGYTF	TGTGCCAGCAGCTTGGAACGGACTAGGGGTTATGGCTACACCTTC
NA	NA	TRBV5-1	TRBJ2-5	CASSFQGQRETQYF	TGCGCCAGCAGCTTCCAGGGGCAGCGAGAGACCCAGTACTTC
NA	TRBD1	TRBV5-1	TRBJ2-2	CASRKNQGAQDTGELFF	TGCGCCAGCAGGAAAAATCAGGGGGCGCAGGACACCGGGGAGCTGTTTTTT
NA	TRBD2	TRBV7-8	TRBJ2-1	CASRPGTSSYNEQFF	TGTGCCAGCAGGCCCGGGACTAGCTCCTACAATGAGCAGTTCTTC
NA	TRBD2	TRBV4-1	TRBJ2-7	CASSQVGTGGSSYEQYF	TGCGCCAGCAGCCAAGTAGGAACGGGGGGGTCCTCCTACGAGCAGTACTTC
few	TRBD1	TRBV27	TRBJ1-2	CASSDRGFYGYTF	TGTGCCAGCAGCGACAGGGGCTTCTATGGCTACACCTTC
NA	NA	TRBV10-1	TRBJ2-5	CASSPKTHSKDF	TGCGCCAGCAGTCCGAAGACACATTCTAAGGACTTC
NA	NA	TRBV18	TRBJ1-2	CASSPDSNSKDGYTF	TGTGCCAGCTCTCCCGACAGTAATAGTAAAGATGGCTACACCTTC
NA	NA	TRBV6-6	TRBJ2-7	CASTLGGSYEQYF	TGTGCCAGCACCCTCGGGGGTTCCTACGAGCAGTACTTC
NA	NA	TRBV15	TRBJ1-2	CATSRDFTGGRGYTF	TGTGCCACCAGCAGAGATTTTACGGGGGGCAGAGGCTACACCTTC
few	NA	TRBV7-2	TRBJ2-5	CASSSRVGETQYF	TGTGCCAGCAGCTCCAGGGTTGGGGAGACCCAGTACTTC
NA	NA	TRBV11-3	TRBJ2-3	CASSLPADTQYF	TGTGCCAGCAGCCTCCCCGCAGATACGCAGTATTTT
NA	NA	TRBV9	TRBJ1-1	CASSRLRTGENTEAFF	TGTGCCAGCAGCCGTCTTAGAACGGGTGAGAACACTGAAGCTTTCTTT
NA	NA	TRBV11-2	TRBJ2-7	CASSSGQYYEQYF	TGTGCCAGCAGCTCCGGACAGTACTACGAGCAGTACTTC
NA	NA	TRBV20-1	TRBJ2-5	CSGVVQETQYF	TGCAGTGGTGTAGTCCAAGAGACCCAGTACTTC
NA	TRBD1	TRBV6-6	TRBJ2-7	CASSSGTGVYEQYF	TGTGCCAGCAGTTCCGGGACAGGGGTCTACGAGCAGTACTTC
few	NA	TRBV19	TRBJ1-1	CASTLWGRGTEAFF	TGTGCCAGTACCCTTTGGGGGCGCGGCACTGAAGCTTTCTTT
NA	TRBD2	TRBV19	TRBJ2-7	CASSMVLAGKNEQYF	TGTGCCAGTAGTATGGTCCTAGCGGGGAAAAACGAGCAGTACTTC